Listed below are T cell receptor beta chains from one sample, sequenced in a study of Ad26.COV2.S vaccination and SARS-CoV-2 variants. This table comes from immunoSEQ multiplex PCR, and its TCRdb copy is limited to in-frame clones, with some not included. The sample consists of around 450,000 clones, approximately 92% of them appearing once. This sample comprised peripheral blood, obtained in a trial of Ad26.COV2.S vaccine versus placebo. These TCRs come from a person aged 18-60 years who received the Ad26.COV2.S COVID-19 vaccine or a placebo. Each CDR3 is given with its conserved first and last residue. A D gene is named only where the DNA matches it firmly. For some rows the clone size is stated as once, few or many, or as a class when expanded; others skip it.

v_call	j_call	clone_size	d_call	cdr3_aa	cdr3_nt
TRBV2	TRBJ2-7	.	.	CASRIQPGTGGHEQYF	TGTGCCAGCAGAATACAGCCCGGGACCGGTGGCCACGAGCAGTACTTC
TRBV5-1	TRBJ1-1	.	.	CASSMGVGPEAFF	TGCGCCAGCAGCATGGGGGTAGGGCCTGAAGCTTTCTTT
TRBV6-1	TRBJ2-5	.	.	CASSAIFRVGGGKETQYF	TGTGCCAGCAGTGCTATTTTCCGGGTAGGGGGCGGGAAAGAGACCCAGTACTTC
TRBV10-3	TRBJ2-3	.	.	CAISESPRDTQYF	TGTGCCATCAGTGAGTCACCGCGAGATACGCAGTATTTT
TRBV6-1	TRBJ1-3	.	.	CASSERAQAFSGNTIYF	TGTGCCAGCAGTGAAAGGGCACAGGCCTTCTCTGGAAACACCATATATTTT
TRBV27	TRBJ2-5	.	.	CASSLRRQETQYF	TGTGCCAGCAGTTTACGAAGGCAAGAGACCCAGTACTTC
TRBV2	TRBJ1-1	.	.	CASSEYGSTEAFF	TGTGCCAGCAGTGAGTACGGCAGCACTGAAGCTTTCTTT
TRBV4-1	TRBJ1-2	.	.	CASRQVGRARVYGYTF	TGCGCCAGCAGACAAGTGGGACGGGCCAGAGTCTATGGCTACACCTTC
TRBV5-1	TRBJ2-7	.	TRBD1	CASSIRDREYEQYF	TGCGCCAGCAGCATCCGGGACAGGGAATACGAGCAGTACTTC
TRBV2	TRBJ2-5	.	.	CASGRETQYF	TGTGCCAGCGGTAGGGAGACCCAGTACTTC
TRBV7-2	TRBJ2-7	once	TRBD1	CASSTRGSSYEQYF	TGTGCCAGCAGCACCAGGGGGAGCTCCTACGAGCAGTACTTC
TRBV7-3	TRBJ2-5	.	TRBD2	CASTSMGLAVETQYF	TGTGCCAGCACCTCGATGGGACTAGCGGTCGAGACCCAGTACTTC
TRBV6-2/TRBV6-3	TRBJ1-1	.	.	CASSYPEEAFF	TGTGCCAGCAGTTACCCGGAGGAAGCTTTCTTT
TRBV28	TRBJ1-1	.	.	CASSNPGALNTEAFF	TGTGCCAGCAGTAATCCAGGGGCTCTAAACACTGAAGCTTTCTTT
TRBV2	TRBJ1-2	few	.	CASSELRTTTYGYTF	TGTGCCAGCAGTGAACTAAGGACCACGACGTATGGCTACACCTTC
TRBV6-2/TRBV6-3	TRBJ1-5	.	.	CASSFPQGWEPQHF	TGTGCCAGCAGTTTCCCACAGGGTTGGGAGCCCCAGCATTTT
TRBV28	TRBJ2-5	.	TRBD2	CASSPGAAGLETQYF	TGTGCCAGCAGTCCCGGGGCAGCGGGGCTAGAGACCCAGTACTTC
TRBV5-1	TRBJ1-4	.	.	CASSRGDNEKLFF	TGCGCCAGCAGCCGTGGGGATAATGAAAAACTGTTTTTT
TRBV7-9	TRBJ2-7	few	.	CASSRRGPDEQYF	TGTGCCAGCAGCCGGAGGGGACCTGACGAGCAGTACTTC
TRBV7-3	TRBJ1-6	.	TRBD1	CASSWTGSGSPLHF	TGTGCCAGCAGCTGGACAGGGTCAGGGTCACCCCTCCACTTT
TRBV18	TRBJ1-1	.	.	CASSPRSGPDGINTEAFF	TGTGCCAGCTCACCAAGATCGGGGCCAGATGGAATTAACACTGAAGCTTTCTTT
TRBV18	TRBJ1-2	.	TRBD1	CASSQTGQGYTF	TGTGCCAGCTCACAGACAGGGCAAGGCTACACCTTC
TRBV7-2	TRBJ1-1	.	.	CASSFAASEDTEAFF	TGTGCCAGCAGCTTCGCCGCATCGGAGGACACTGAAGCTTTCTTT
TRBV6-5	TRBJ1-4	once	.	CASSTATGINEKLFF	TGTGCCAGCAGTACTGCGACAGGCATTAATGAAAAACTGTTTTTT
TRBV7-9	TRBJ2-4	.	.	CASSLSTGRFLAKNIQYF	TGTGCCAGCAGCTTAAGCACAGGCCGCTTCCTAGCCAAAAACATTCAGTACTTC
TRBV19	TRBJ1-5	.	TRBD1	CASGRDREEPQHF	TGTGCCAGTGGCCGGGACAGGGAAGAGCCCCAGCATTTT
TRBV9	TRBJ2-1	.	TRBD2	CASSVQLAGVNEQFF	TGTGCCAGCAGCGTACAACTAGCGGGCGTCAATGAGCAGTTCTTC
TRBV28	TRBJ2-1	.	TRBD2	CASSFSGGAFNEQFF	TGTGCCAGCAGTTTTTCGGGGGGGGCCTTTAATGAGCAGTTCTTC
TRBV13	TRBJ1-5	once	.	CASTGAGGPQHF	TGTGCCAGCACGGGGGCGGGGGGACCCCAGCATTTT
TRBV4-3	TRBJ1-5	.	.	CASSQEADQPQHF	TGCGCCAGCAGCCAAGAAGCAGATCAGCCCCAGCATTTT
TRBV7-3	TRBJ1-2	few	TRBD1	CASSFGTGSGYTF	TGTGCCAGCAGCTTCGGGACAGGGTCCGGCTACACCTTC
TRBV10-3	TRBJ1-2	.	TRBD1	CAITLTGDYGYTF	TGTGCCATCACCCTGACAGGGGACTATGGCTACACCTTC
TRBV18	TRBJ1-1	.	TRBD1	CASSQGGDTEAFF	TGTGCCAGCTCGCAGGGGGGCGACACTGAAGCTTTCTTT
TRBV5-1	TRBJ1-2	once	.	CASSLEFGYGYTF	TGCGCCAGCAGCTTGGAGTTTGGGTATGGCTACACCTTC
TRBV19	TRBJ2-1	.	TRBD2	CASRILGGAKNEQFF	TGTGCCAGTAGGATCCTCGGGGGGGCGAAAAATGAGCAGTTCTTC
TRBV5-4	TRBJ1-2	.	TRBD1	CASSLPRQGLDYGYTF	TGTGCCAGCAGCTTGCCCCGACAGGGGTTGGACTATGGCTACACCTTC
TRBV7-3	TRBJ2-2	.	.	CASSLQGNTGELFF	TGTGCCAGCAGCTTACAGGGAAACACCGGGGAGCTGTTTTTT
TRBV11-2	TRBJ1-1	.	.	CASRFLGGLTEAFF	TGTGCCAGCAGGTTCCTTGGCGGGCTGACTGAAGCTTTCTTT
TRBV4-3	TRBJ2-1	.	.	CASSQDNLEGFHNEQFF	TGCGCCAGCAGCCAAGATAATTTGGAGGGGTTCCACAATGAGCAGTTCTTC
TRBV7-3	TRBJ1-1	.	.	CASSSNRDGEAFF	TGTGCCAGCAGCTCTAATAGGGACGGTGAAGCTTTCTTT
TRBV2	TRBJ1-2	.	.	CASSERAPYGYTF	TGTGCCAGCAGTGAACGGGCGCCCTATGGCTACACCTTC
TRBV2	TRBJ2-3	.	.	CASSVGTNTDTQYF	TGTGCCAGCAGCGTAGGGACCAACACAGATACGCAGTATTTT
TRBV6-5	TRBJ2-3	.	.	CASSPSPDTQYF	TGTGCCAGCAGCCCCTCCCCAGATACGCAGTATTTT
TRBV19	TRBJ2-3	once	.	CASSPGFVSIGVDTQYF	TGTGCCAGTAGTCCGGGTTTTGTATCGATTGGGGTAGATACGCAGTATTTT
TRBV5-1	TRBJ1-4	.	TRBD1	CASSLDPGQGFEKLFF	TGCGCCAGCAGCTTGGATCCGGGACAGGGGTTTGAAAAACTGTTTTTT
TRBV11-2	TRBJ2-7	.	TRBD2	CASSLGRGAGEQYF	TGTGCCAGCAGCTTAGGGCGGGGGGCCGGCGAGCAGTACTTC
TRBV4-2	TRBJ2-1	.	TRBD2	CASSQLPGEGYNEQFF	TGTGCCAGCAGCCAACTACCGGGGGAGGGCTACAATGAGCAGTTCTTC
TRBV6-5	TRBJ2-1	.	TRBD2	CASSYGGEHNEQFF	TGTGCCAGCAGTTACGGGGGGGAGCACAATGAGCAGTTCTTC
TRBV7-2	TRBJ1-4	few	.	CASSVNRVNEKLFF	TGTGCCAGCAGCGTAAACAGGGTTAATGAAAAACTGTTTTTT
TRBV18	TRBJ2-7	.	.	CASSPLREQAYEQYF	TGTGCCAGCTCACCATTACGTGAACAAGCCTACGAGCAGTACTTC
TRBV29-1	TRBJ2-3	.	TRBD1	CSATQGADTQYF	TGCAGCGCAACCCAGGGGGCAGATACGCAGTATTTT
TRBV7-8	TRBJ1-5	.	.	CASSLGGSHQPQHF	TGTGCCAGCAGCTTAGGTGGGTCCCATCAGCCCCAGCATTTT
TRBV3-1/TRBV3-2	TRBJ2-7	.	.	CASSSSSPTVALIEQYF	TGTGCCAGCAGCTCCTCCTCACCGACAGTAGCATTAATCGAGCAGTACTTC
TRBV7-9	TRBJ2-7	.	.	CASSFGTSSYEQYF	TGTGCCAGCAGCTTTGGGACGAGCTCCTACGAGCAGTACTTC
TRBV24-1	TRBJ2-1	.	.	CATSDFGRYYNEQFF	TGTGCCACCAGTGATTTTGGCAGGTACTACAATGAGCAGTTCTTC
TRBV7-8	TRBJ1-2	.	TRBD1	CASSYDRDGYTF	TGTGCCAGCAGCTATGACAGGGATGGCTACACCTTC